This T cell receptor (beta chain) was documented in a study of T cells in Graves' hyperthyroidism and ophthalmopathy. General study points: Ophthalmopathy stood apart from stable hyperthyroidism in a 13 V-J model.

The junction had 10 bases not matched to a gene; V was cut back by 2 bases and J by 3 bases. Germline lookup yields CDR1 MGHRA and CDR2 YSYEKL. The CDR3 length is 18 residues. The TCR beta CDR3 regions underwent amplification using RNA transcripts as the source. TCR CDR3 regions were first amplified by RT-PCR with HTBI primers. In TCRdb, the multiplex PCR reads were re-called with MiXCR into one record per CDR3 protein. The sample gives hundreds of thousands of distinct CDR3 sequences, less than 15% of which show up once; roughly a tenth is in the top ten. For this clonotype: Its specificity is unknown.

Sequenced: blood. This TCR derives from a woman aged 18 to 35 with Graves' hyperthyroidism. The rearrangement links TRBV4-1 to TRBJ2-7, with TRBD2 identical over 13 bases. The CDR3 region is CASSQLQLAGGFFYEQYF. Written as DNA, the CDR3 is TGCGCCAGCAGCCAACTGCAACTAGCGGGAGGGTTCTTCTACGAGCAGTACTTC.